These T cell receptor beta chains were read from a single sample in a study of glioma-infiltrating T cells. One entry per CDR3 protein results from TCRdb running MiXCR on the multiplex PCR reads. The sample lists about 130,000 distinct CDR3 sequences; approximately 25% were seen once. The sequenced material came from glioma tissue, nonneoplastic brain tissue, or PBMCs (not recorded which). Source of these receptors: a human donor with low-grade glioma or glioblastoma, undergoing nonglioma brain surgery, or in good health (not recorded which). CDR3s include the opening cysteine and the closing phenylalanine or tryptophan. Each record gives: V gene, D gene, J gene, clone size, CDR3 DNA, CDR3 protein. A D gene is named only where the DNA matches it firmly. Part of the rows lack a size; the others show once, few, many or a class for expanded clones.

v_call: TRBV20-1; d_call: TRBD2; j_call: TRBJ2-7; clone_size: many; cdr3_nt: TGCAGTGCTACTACTAGCGGGATGCTCGAGCAGTACTTC; cdr3_aa: CSATTSGMLEQYF
v_call: TRBV6-1; d_call: TRBD2; j_call: TRBJ2-1; clone_size: .; cdr3_nt: TGTGCCAGCAGACTAGCGGGAGGAGGGTCCTACAATGAGCAGTTCTTC; cdr3_aa: CASRLAGGGSYNEQFF
v_call: TRBV5-1; d_call: .; j_call: TRBJ2-1; clone_size: .; cdr3_nt: TGCGCCAGCAGCTTCTCCCTCTACAATGAGCAGTTCTTC; cdr3_aa: CASSFSLYNEQFF
v_call: TRBV9; d_call: .; j_call: TRBJ1-1; clone_size: many; cdr3_nt: TGTGCCAGCAGCGTTGGTGAACTCATGAACACTGAAGCTTTCTTT; cdr3_aa: CASSVGELMNTEAFF
v_call: TRBV4-2; d_call: .; j_call: TRBJ2-7; clone_size: many; cdr3_nt: TGTGCCAGCAGCCAAGATAGGAGCTACGAGCAGTACTTC; cdr3_aa: CASSQDRSYEQYF
v_call: TRBV12-3/TRBV12-4; d_call: TRBD2; j_call: TRBJ2-7; clone_size: many; cdr3_nt: TGTGCCAGCAGCCCGACTAGCGGGGGGGTGTACGAGCAGTACTTC; cdr3_aa: CASSPTSGGVYEQYF
v_call: TRBV5-4; d_call: TRBD2; j_call: TRBJ2-5; clone_size: few; cdr3_nt: TGTGCCTGCAGCTTTAGCGGGACCCAAGAGACCCAGTACTTC; cdr3_aa: CACSFSGTQETQYF
v_call: TRBV24-1; d_call: TRBD1; j_call: TRBJ2-1; clone_size: many; cdr3_nt: TGTGCCACCAGTGATCCTCAGGGGGCAGGGAATGAGCAGTTCTTC; cdr3_aa: CATSDPQGAGNEQFF
v_call: TRBV5-6; d_call: TRBD2; j_call: TRBJ2-1; clone_size: .; cdr3_nt: TGTGCCAGCAGCTCATTGACTAGCGGAAACAATGAGCAGTTCTTC; cdr3_aa: CASSSLTSGNNEQFF
v_call: TRBV12-3/TRBV12-4; d_call: TRBD2; j_call: TRBJ2-2; clone_size: .; cdr3_nt: TGTGCCAGCAGTTTTCTAGCGGGAGCTACCGGGGAGCTGTTTTTT; cdr3_aa: CASSFLAGATGELFF
v_call: TRBV2; d_call: .; j_call: TRBJ1-2; clone_size: many; cdr3_nt: TGTGCCAGCAGTGAGGGCAGGGACTATGGCTACACCTTC; cdr3_aa: CASSEGRDYGYTF
v_call: TRBV15; d_call: TRBD2; j_call: TRBJ2-1; clone_size: many; cdr3_nt: TGTGCCACCAGCAGAGATGTCGCTAGCGGGAGTAAGCAGTTCTTC; cdr3_aa: CATSRDVASGSKQFF
v_call: TRBV6-1; d_call: .; j_call: TRBJ1-2; clone_size: many; cdr3_nt: TGTGCCAGCTTTGGCGGCTATGGCTACACCTTC; cdr3_aa: CASFGGYGYTF
v_call: TRBV7-6; d_call: TRBD2; j_call: TRBJ2-1; clone_size: many; cdr3_nt: TGTGCCAGCAGCCCCCAACTAGCGGACGGATACAATGAGCAGTTCTTC; cdr3_aa: CASSPQLADGYNEQFF
v_call: TRBV19; d_call: TRBD1; j_call: TRBJ1-2; clone_size: many; cdr3_nt: TGTGCCAGTAGGACGGGACAGCTCTATGGCTACACCTTC; cdr3_aa: CASRTGQLYGYTF
v_call: TRBV2; d_call: .; j_call: TRBJ1-1; clone_size: many; cdr3_nt: TGTGCCAGCAGTCCCACAGGGTACTACACTGAAGCTTTCTTT; cdr3_aa: CASSPTGYYTEAFF
v_call: TRBV20-1; d_call: .; j_call: TRBJ1-2; clone_size: many; cdr3_nt: TGCAGTGCTAGGGTGGGTGGAATGGTCTATGGCTACACCTTC; cdr3_aa: CSARVGGMVYGYTF
v_call: TRBV5-4; d_call: .; j_call: TRBJ2-2; clone_size: .; cdr3_nt: TGTGCCAGCAGCCTGACCATAAACACCGGGGAGCTGTTTTTT; cdr3_aa: CASSLTINTGELFF
v_call: TRBV19; d_call: TRBD1; j_call: TRBJ2-7; clone_size: many; cdr3_nt: TGTGCCAGTACCTCTGATGTTGGACAGGGCTTCTACGAGCAGTACTTC; cdr3_aa: CASTSDVGQGFYEQYF
v_call: TRBV2; d_call: .; j_call: TRBJ2-1; clone_size: many; cdr3_nt: TGTGCCAGCAGTGAAGCCTGGACGGGACCCCCCTACAATGAGCAGTTCTTC; cdr3_aa: CASSEAWTGPPYNEQFF
v_call: TRBV4-1; d_call: .; j_call: TRBJ2-1; clone_size: many; cdr3_nt: TGCGCCAGCAGCCAAGCGTGGACGGATTACTACAATGAGCAGTTCTTC; cdr3_aa: CASSQAWTDYYNEQFF
v_call: TRBV11-2; d_call: TRBD1; j_call: TRBJ2-3; clone_size: .; cdr3_nt: TGTGCCAGCAGCTCCAAAGGGGGCAGGGGCACAGATACGCAGTATTTT; cdr3_aa: CASSSKGGRGTDTQYF
v_call: TRBV29-1; d_call: .; j_call: TRBJ2-1; clone_size: few; cdr3_nt: TGCAGCGTTGGTACTAGGGGTAGAATAAATGAGCAGTTCTTC; cdr3_aa: CSVGTRGRINEQFF
v_call: TRBV4-1; d_call: .; j_call: TRBJ2-3; clone_size: many; cdr3_nt: TGCGCCAGCAGGCCCCTAGGCGCAGATACGCAGTATTTT; cdr3_aa: CASRPLGADTQYF
v_call: TRBV4-1; d_call: TRBD1; j_call: TRBJ1-1; clone_size: many; cdr3_nt: TGCGCCAGCAGCCAGAGGCCGACAGGGGACACTGAAGCTTTCTTT; cdr3_aa: CASSQRPTGDTEAFF
v_call: TRBV6-1; d_call: TRBD1; j_call: TRBJ2-2; clone_size: many; cdr3_nt: TGTGCCAGCAGTTCAAAGAAGGGGGCGGCCGGGGAGCTGTTTTTT; cdr3_aa: CASSSKKGAAGELFF
v_call: TRBV6-2/TRBV6-3; d_call: TRBD2; j_call: TRBJ2-1; clone_size: many; cdr3_nt: TGTGCCAGCAGTTACGTTTCGGGAGGTTCCGAAGGAGGTGAGCAGTTCTTC; cdr3_aa: CASSYVSGGSEGGEQFF
v_call: TRBV29-1; d_call: .; j_call: TRBJ2-1; clone_size: .; cdr3_nt: TGCAGCGTCACCGACAGGGGACAACAGGGACTAGTAACCTACAATGAGCAGTTCTTC; cdr3_aa: CSVTDRGQQGLVTYNEQFF
v_call: TRBV4-1; d_call: .; j_call: TRBJ2-7; clone_size: many; cdr3_nt: TGCGCCAGCAGCCAAGGGTTGGGCGAGCAGTACTTC; cdr3_aa: CASSQGLGEQYF
v_call: TRBV5-4; d_call: .; j_call: TRBJ2-1; clone_size: .; cdr3_nt: TGTGCCAGCAGCCCGGATGGCTATGAGCAGTTCTTC; cdr3_aa: CASSPDGYEQFF
v_call: TRBV5-6; d_call: .; j_call: TRBJ1-1; clone_size: .; cdr3_nt: TGTGCCAGCAGCTTGGGTCCCACTGAAGCTTTCTTT; cdr3_aa: CASSLGPTEAFF
v_call: TRBV7-9; d_call: .; j_call: TRBJ1-1; clone_size: .; cdr3_nt: TGTGCCAGCAGCTCACCTGGGGGGGGCACTGAAGCTTTCTTT; cdr3_aa: CASSSPGGGTEAFF
v_call: TRBV28; d_call: TRBD2; j_call: TRBJ2-1; clone_size: .; cdr3_nt: TGTGCCAGCAGCGAGCCGCTCGGGACTAGCCAGTTCCCAGCCTCCTACAATGAGCAGTTATTC; cdr3_aa: CASSEPLGTSQFPASYNEQLF
v_call: TRBV11-2; d_call: .; j_call: TRBJ2-4; clone_size: many; cdr3_nt: TGTGCCAACAGCTCCTCGACCGGAAACATTCAGTACTTC; cdr3_aa: CANSSSTGNIQYF
v_call: TRBV14; d_call: .; j_call: TRBJ1-2; clone_size: many; cdr3_nt: TGTGCCAGCAGCCAGGGAATCGGCTACACCTTC; cdr3_aa: CASSQGIGYTF
v_call: TRBV5-1; d_call: .; j_call: TRBJ2-1; clone_size: many; cdr3_nt: TGCGCCAGCAGCCCCAGGGTGGAGGTCAATGAGCAGTTCTTC; cdr3_aa: CASSPRVEVNEQFF
v_call: TRBV6-2/TRBV6-3; d_call: .; j_call: TRBJ2-2; clone_size: few; cdr3_nt: TGTGCCAGCAGTTACTTGATGACCGCCGGGGAGCTGTTTTTT; cdr3_aa: CASSYLMTAGELFF
v_call: TRBV3-1; d_call: .; j_call: TRBJ2-1; clone_size: .; cdr3_nt: TGTGCCAGCAGCCCCATAAACGGGGGACATGAGCAGTTCTTC; cdr3_aa: CASSPINGGHEQFF
v_call: TRBV5-1; d_call: .; j_call: TRBJ1-6; clone_size: .; cdr3_nt: TGCGCCAGCAGCGCGGACAGCGGGCCTTCACCCCTCCACTTT; cdr3_aa: CASSADSGPSPLHF
v_call: TRBV6-1; d_call: TRBD1; j_call: TRBJ2-7; clone_size: .; cdr3_nt: TGTGCCAGCGGTCTACAAGGACAGGGGGGCTACGAGCAGTACTTC; cdr3_aa: CASGLQGQGGYEQYF
v_call: TRBV6-6; d_call: TRBD2; j_call: TRBJ2-3; clone_size: many; cdr3_nt: TGTGCCAGCAGTTACGGACTAGCTAGCACAGATACGCAGTATTTT; cdr3_aa: CASSYGLASTDTQYF
v_call: TRBV20-1; d_call: .; j_call: TRBJ2-5; clone_size: many; cdr3_nt: TGCAGTGCTAGAGATCACGGCGGCGGTCAAGAGACCCAGTACTTC; cdr3_aa: CSARDHGGGQETQYF
v_call: TRBV20-1; d_call: .; j_call: TRBJ2-3; clone_size: many; cdr3_nt: TGCAGTGCATTGGGGGGCAAGGCTAGCGCAGATACGCAGTATTTT; cdr3_aa: CSALGGKASADTQYF
v_call: TRBV6-1; d_call: .; j_call: TRBJ2-3; clone_size: many; cdr3_nt: TGTGCCAGCAGCTCCCGGGGTGACCGCCCCCACACAGATACGCAGTATTTT; cdr3_aa: CASSSRGDRPHTDTQYF
v_call: TRBV28; d_call: .; j_call: TRBJ1-2; clone_size: many; cdr3_nt: TGTGCCAGCAGTTTAAGGGCCAGGGACTATGGCTACACCTTC; cdr3_aa: CASSLRARDYGYTF
v_call: TRBV5-1; d_call: .; j_call: TRBJ2-1; clone_size: .; cdr3_nt: TGCGCCAGCAGCGAGGGACTGAATTACAATGAGCAGTTCTTC; cdr3_aa: CASSEGLNYNEQFF
v_call: TRBV6-1; d_call: .; j_call: TRBJ2-3; clone_size: many; cdr3_nt: TGTGCCAGCAGTGCCAGGGACCCTCTGGATACGCAGTATTTT; cdr3_aa: CASSARDPLDTQYF
v_call: TRBV7-2; d_call: .; j_call: TRBJ1-2; clone_size: many; cdr3_nt: TGTGCCAGCAGCTTAGAAGTATCAGGCTACACCTTC; cdr3_aa: CASSLEVSGYTF
v_call: TRBV5-1; d_call: TRBD1; j_call: TRBJ1-4; clone_size: many; cdr3_nt: TGCGCCAGCAGCCCGGGACAGATTGCAACTAATGAAAAACTGTTTTTT; cdr3_aa: CASSPGQIATNEKLFF
v_call: TRBV3-1; d_call: .; j_call: TRBJ1-5; clone_size: .; cdr3_nt: TGTGCCAGCAGCCAAGATAGCGGGGGTAGTGATCAGCCCCAGCATTTT; cdr3_aa: CASSQDSGGSDQPQHF
v_call: TRBV4-1; d_call: TRBD2; j_call: TRBJ2-3; clone_size: many; cdr3_nt: TGCGCCAGCAGCCACGCTTTAGCGGGAGGGAGTACAGATACGCAGTATTTT; cdr3_aa: CASSHALAGGSTDTQYF
v_call: TRBV25-1; d_call: TRBD1; j_call: TRBJ1-3; clone_size: many; cdr3_nt: TGTGCCAGCAGTCAGGGGGCGCAGGGAAACACCATATATTTT; cdr3_aa: CASSQGAQGNTIYF
v_call: TRBV30; d_call: .; j_call: TRBJ1-3; clone_size: .; cdr3_nt: TGTGCCTGGTCCTCATGGGATAACTCTGGAAACACCATATATTTT; cdr3_aa: CAWSSWDNSGNTIYF
v_call: TRBV10-3; d_call: TRBD1; j_call: TRBJ2-7; clone_size: many; cdr3_nt: TGTGCCATCAGCGGACAGGGGGCGGGGACGTCGGTCTACGAGCAGTACTTC; cdr3_aa: CAISGQGAGTSVYEQYF
v_call: TRBV6-4; d_call: TRBD1; j_call: TRBJ1-1; clone_size: few; cdr3_nt: TGTGCCAGCAGACAGACAGGGCGGACTGAAGCTTTCTTT; cdr3_aa: CASRQTGRTEAFF